This TCR beta chain is drawn from a study of shared clonotypes between healthy human individuals. Genomic DNA from each subset was divided evenly over several immunoSEQ plates. Each sorted subset replicate got 200 ng genomic DNA, tens of thousands of genomes. Using immunoSEQ multiplex PCR, the repertoire was profiled, and TCRdb retains in-frame clones only, with some absent. The sample has roughly 1.4 million clones, approximately 98.5% seen once; the top ten hold 0.3% to 0.45%. Comments on this clone: Its antigen is unknown.

Investigators divided CD4+ cells into CD45RA+ naive and CD45RA-negative memory subsets. The germline V gene has CDR1 SGHNT and CDR2 YYREEE (reference sequence). The CDR3 has 15 amino acids. The V and J ends lost 2 bases and 6 bases respectively, with 14 bases between them. Study results and caveats: What rarefaction showed was incomplete sorted-subset sequencing despite large depth.

V gene TRBV5-4 combines with J gene TRBJ2-2; D is perhaps TRBD2 (6 bases). This clonotype was sampled from a man younger than 45 in good health. Sample: naive CD4+ T cells sorted from blood. The subset was: CD45RA+ positively selected. The CDR3 protein is CASSFVSSVAGELFF. As DNA, the CDR3 is TGTGCCAGCAGCTTCGTTTCTAGCGTAGCCGGGGAGCTGTTTTTT.